The rows below give T cell receptor beta chains drawn from one sample of a study of technical replicates of blood from a few donors. Data came from immunoSEQ multiplex PCR; TCRdb stores just in-frame clones and leaves some out. This table holds fewer than 85,000 clones, roughly 94% found once. The sequenced sample consisted of T cells isolated from PBMCs. The receptors here all came from a human donor in good health. The CDR3 runs from the conserved cysteine through the conserved F or W. The order of the fields is J gene, clone size, V gene, D gene, CDR3 DNA, CDR3 protein. A D gene is named only where the DNA matches it firmly. The listing skips clone size in some rows; elsewhere it reads once, few, many or a size class.

TRBJ2-2 | . | TRBV6-5 | . | TGTGCCAGCAGTAACCATGAGGGCCCTCGGTTGTTTTTT | CASSNHEGPRLFF
TRBJ1-1 | . | TRBV6-1 | . | TGTGCCAGCAGTGAACTCGGTACGGTTTCCGAAGCTTTCTTT | CASSELGTVSEAFF
TRBJ1-5 | . | TRBV19 | . | TGTGCCAGTAGTCCAAGGACAGGCAATCAGCCCCAGCATTTT | CASSPRTGNQPQHF
TRBJ2-7 | . | TRBV27 | TRBD1 | TGTGCCAGCAGTTATGGACAGGTTTCCTACGAGCAGTACTTC | CASSYGQVSYEQYF
TRBJ2-7 | . | TRBV6-1 | . | TGTGCCAGCAGTGCGCGGGTGTCCTACGAGCAGTACTTC | CASSARVSYEQYF
TRBJ1-1 | . | TRBV4-1 | . | TGCGCCAGCAGCCAGACCGAAGGGGCAGGAGCTTTCTTT | CASSQTEGAGAFF
TRBJ2-1 | . | TRBV29-1 | TRBD1 | TGCAGCGCTCCCGGACAGGGGGCCTACAATGAGCAGTTCTTC | CSAPGQGAYNEQFF
TRBJ2-6 | once | TRBV2 | . | TGTGCCAGCATCACACAGGGTTCTGGGGCCAACGTCCTGACTTTC | CASITQGSGANVLTF
TRBJ2-6 | . | TRBV7-8 | TRBD1 | TGTGCCAGCAGCCGGGACAGCAGTATCTCTGGGGCCAACGTCCTGACTTTC | CASSRDSSISGANVLTF
TRBJ2-1 | . | TRBV27 | TRBD2 | TGTGCCAGCAGGATAAGCGGGAGCTCCTACAATGAGCAGTTCTTC | CASRISGSSYNEQFF
TRBJ1-5 | . | TRBV25-1 | TRBD1 | TGTGCCAGCAGTGCGTCCACCGGGACAGACAATCAGCCCCAGCATTTT | CASSASTGTDNQPQHF
TRBJ1-1 | . | TRBV5-1 | . | TGCGCCAGCGCAGGGAACACTGAAGCTTTCTTT | CASAGNTEAFF
TRBJ2-2 | . | TRBV2 | TRBD1 | TGTGCCAGCGTCCACAGGGGTCCCGGGGAGCTGTTTTTT | CASVHRGPGELFF
TRBJ2-5 | . | TRBV6-4 | . | TGTGCCAGCAGTCCCCAGGGGATTATCCAAGAGACCCAGTACTTC | CASSPQGIIQETQYF
TRBJ2-3 | once | TRBV4-1 | TRBD2 | TGCGCCAGCAGCCCGGGGGGGACAGATACGCAGTATTTT | CASSPGGTDTQYF
TRBJ2-4 | . | TRBV5-4 | TRBD1 | TGTGCCAGCAGCTTGCCGGGACAGGGTCGAAACATTCAGTACTTC | CASSLPGQGRNIQYF